The 27 T cell receptor beta chains reported below all come from one sample, sequenced in a study of post-analysis software for immune sequencing data. Their recognized antigens are unknown. The authors incorporated unique molecular identifiers into the TCR beta cDNA libraries. MiXCR, run by TCRdb on the PCR reads, gives a single entry per CDR3 protein. The top ten hold about 4.8% of the sample, which has hundreds of thousands of distinct CDR3 sequences, approximately 50% seen once. Notes on the study in general: Controls had lower frequencies than patients of five or six TRBV segments, which included TRBV5-6, TRBV5-1 and TRBV20-1.

Sequencing was carried out using blood. The origin of the receptors is a girl aged 10 to 17 with multiple sclerosis.

The rearrangement links TRBV11-2 to TRBJ2-5; 10 positions match TRBD2. The J call may be incorrect, as the DNA end agrees better with TRBJ2-7. CDR3 length: 18 amino acids. The germline gives CDR1 SGHAT, CDR2 FQNNGV. DNA of the CDR3: TGTGCCAGCAGCTTAGGGCTGTGGCTAGCGGGAGAATTCCCCGAGCAGTACTTC. Protein product: CASSLGLWLAGEFPEQYF.

This clonotype has a handful of counts. V gene TRBV5-1 combines with J gene TRBJ2-3; D unclear. Germline-derived CDR1 and CDR2 are SGHRS and YFSETQ. CDR3 length: 14 residues. Trimming pared 2 bases from V and 0 bases from J, leaving 7 bases between. The CDR3 DNA reads TGCGCCAGCAGCTTCTGGGCTAGCACAGATACGCAGTATTTT. Translating it yields CASSFWASTDTQYF. The full variable domain, with the rest looked up from reference TRBV5-1 and TRBJ2-3, is KAGVTQTPRYLIKTRGQQVTLSCSPISGHRSVSWYQQTPGQGLQFLFEYFSETQRNKGNFPGRFSGRQFSNSRSEMNVSTLELGDSALYLCASSFWASTDTQYFGPGTRLTVL.

This clonotype was detected many times. The chain carries TRBV5-5 and TRBJ1-2, with D unclear. CDR3 length: 13 amino acids. V was clipped by 0 bases and J by 2 bases, with 5 bases between them. Per germline, CDR1 SGHKS and CDR2 YYEKEE (reference sequence). CDR3 in amino acids: CASSLGVNYGYTF. CDR3 coding DNA: TGTGCCAGCAGCTTGGGTGTGAACTATGGCTACACCTTC.

This clonotype was detected only a few times. The chain is built from TRBV29-1 and TRBJ1-2, with D maybe TRBD1 (5 bases). The germline CDR1 and CDR2 sequences are SQVTM and ANQGSEA. This CDR3 comprises 12 residues. V was trimmed by 3 bases and J by 4 bases, leaving 9 bases between them. This CDR3 is CSVDRGPYGYTF. DNA for the CDR3: TGCAGCGTTGATCGGGGCCCCTATGGCTACACCTTC.

This clonotype occurred a few times. The chain links TRBV6-1 to TRBJ2-7, with TRBD1 as a possible D gene (6 bases). Germline assignment: CDR1 MNHNS and CDR2 SASEGT. Between the trimmed V and J ends, which lost 7 bases and 0 bases, there was a span of 16 bases. CDR3 size: 15 residues. The CDR3 is CASNFRGQSSYEQYF. The CDR3 region has the DNA TGTGCCAGCAACTTCAGGGGTCAGAGCTCCTACGAGCAGTACTTC.

The genes are TRBV11-1 and TRBJ2-4; 10 bases line up with TRBD1. Judging by the DNA end, TRBJ2-7 fits better; the J call may be wrong. CDR1 is SGHAT, CDR2 FQDESV, per germline (reference sequence). This CDR3 region has 16 residues. The CDR3 nucleotides are TGTGCCAGCAGCATACAACCGGGACAGGGGACCTACGAGCAGTACTTC. Its translation is CASSIQPGQGTYEQYF.

J is TRBJ2-3 and V is TRBV20-1; TRBD2 matches at 9 bases. The germline V gene has CDR1 DFQATT and CDR2 SNEGSKA (reference sequence). The V and J ends lost 0 bases and 2 bases, in that order; junction bases with no gene match: 9. The CDR3 contains 17 residues. The CDR3 DNA follows: TGCAGTGCTAGAGAAGTCCCTAGCGGGACAGACACAGATACGCAGTATTTT. This gives the protein CSAREVPSGTDTDTQYF.

The CDR3 region has the DNA TGTGCCAGCAGAGAGATGACTAGCGGGGGCTACAATGAGCAGTTCTTC. Translation: CASREMTSGGYNEQFF. The V call is TRBV6-5, the J call TRBJ2-1, with 12 bases matching TRBD2. Germline V gene lookup returns CDR1 MNHEY and CDR2 SVGAGI. The V and J ends lost 6 bases and 3 bases, in that order; junction bases with no gene match: 6. The CDR3 consists of 16 residues.

The gene calls are TRBV25-1 and TRBJ2-1; possible D gene TRBD1, 5 bases. V was clipped by 2 bases and J by 10 bases, with 12 bases between them. Germline CDR1 is MGHDK and CDR2 is SYGVNS. This CDR3 contains 13 residues. CDR3 sequence (DNA): TGTGCCAGCAGTGAACACAGGTCTTCGGAGCAGTTCTTC. This sequence encodes CASSEHRSSEQFF.

The chain links TRBV10-1 to TRBJ2-7, with D possibly TRBD1 on 5 matching bases. Germline V gene data show CDR1 as WNHNN and CDR2 as SYGVQD (reference sequence). CDR3 size: 15 residues. Trimming removed 3 bases at V and 2 bases at J, with 14 bases between. This CDR3 is CASSESTGRTYEQYF. The CDR3, as DNA: TGCGCCAGCAGTGAATCAACAGGACGGACCTACGAGCAGTACTTC.

The rearrangement links TRBV9 to TRBJ2-2; TRBD1 matches 7 bases. The CDR3 is made up of 15 amino acids. Germline trimming cut 4 bases from V and 1 base from J; bases unmatched to any gene: 4. Germline V lookup: CDR1 SGDLS, CDR2 YYNGEE. In nucleotides, the CDR3 is TGTGCCAGCAGCCCTCGGGACAGGAACACCGGGGAGCTGTTTTTT. It translates to CASSPRDRNTGELFF.

In this sample, this clonotype turned up once. This chain uses TRBV6-1 with TRBJ1-1; 8 bases align to TRBD1. Germline lookup yields CDR1 MNHNS and CDR2 SASEGT. The ends lost 7 bases at V and 0 bases at J; junction bases unmatched: 4. The CDR3 has 14 residues. For the CDR3, the DNA is TGTGCCAGCATCAGGGACAGGTTGAACACTGAAGCTTTCTTT. It is translated as CASIRDRLNTEAFF.

The rearrangement uses TRBV20-1 and TRBJ1-1; D ambiguous. CDR1 DFQATT and CDR2 SNEGSKA come from the germline V gene (reference sequence). The CDR3 covers 11 residues. Trimming removed 3 bases from V and 4 bases from J, with 6 bases in between. The CDR3 bases are TGCAGTGCTAGGGAGGGCACTGAAGCTTTCTTT. Protein: CSAREGTEAFF.

The chain uses TRBV6-1 and TRBJ1-5; maybe TRBD1 (6 bases). The CDR3 covers 14 residues. With 6 bases removed from V and 6 bases from J, the gap between germline ends came to 15 bases. Looked up from germline, CDR1 is MNHNS and CDR2 is SASEGT. In DNA, the CDR3 is TGTGCCAGCAGCATACAGGGTTTGGGTCAGCCCCAGCATTTT. Its protein is CASSIQGLGQPQHF.

This chain links TRBV29-1 with TRBJ2-1; D gene uncertain. The germline V gene has CDR1 SQVTM and CDR2 ANQGSEA. The V end was cut by 4 bases, the J end by 4 bases, with 5 bases between. There are 11 residues in the CDR3. CDR3 residues: CSVGIYNEQFF. The CDR3 coding sequence is TGCAGCGTTGGGATTTACAATGAGCAGTTCTTC.

The J gene is TRBJ2-1, the V gene TRBV5-1; possibly TRBD2 for D (6 bases). V dropped 1 base and J dropped 10 bases, with 15 bases sitting between them. The CDR3 spans 14 residues. The germline V gene has CDR1 SGHRS and CDR2 YFSETQ. CDR3 residues: CASSLQAGPREQFF. Here the CDR3 DNA reads TGCGCCAGCAGCTTGCAAGCGGGTCCTAGGGAGCAGTTCTTC.

The rearrangement uses TRBV5-1 and TRBJ1-2, with D unresolved. Between the trimmed V and J ends, which lost 1 base and 8 bases, there was a span of 18 bases. Germline CDR1 and CDR2: SGHRS and YFSETQ. This CDR3 contains 15 residues. The CDR3 DNA reads TGCGCCAGCAGCTTGCTACAGCCACCTAAAGGAGGCTACACCTTC. Translating gives CASSLLQPPKGGYTF.

As for this clonotype: Being one base from a much bigger clone, this may be a read error. This chain connects TRBV27 to TRBJ2-7; no clear D. Germline loops: CDR1 MNHEY, CDR2 SMNVEV (reference sequence). The CDR3 consists of 12 residues. The CDR3, as DNA: TGTACCAGCAGTTTCGTGGGCCACGAGCAGTACTTC. It translates to CTSSFVGHEQYF.

This clonotype was recorded a few times. This chain joins TRBV12-3 or TRBV12-4 and TRBJ2-5; TRBD2 might be the D (5 bases). Trimming stripped 2 bases from V and 0 bases from J, with 7 bases between. This CDR3 spans 14 amino acids. The CDR3 region has the DNA TGTGCCAGCAGTTTAACGCGGGACCAAGAGACCCAGTACTTC. It is translated as CASSLTRDQETQYF.

This clonotype was counted between two and nine times. The chain combines TRBV5-4 with TRBJ1-2; D possibly corresponds to TRBD1 (5 bases). Trimming shortened V by 0 bases and J by 4 bases, and 13 bases separated the two germline ends. Germline CDR1 SGHNT, CDR2 YYREEE (reference sequence). The CDR3 has 15 amino acids. The CDR3 region has the DNA TGTGCCAGCAGCTTGGTCAGTTGGGGGACCTATGGCTACACCTTC. Protein product: CASSLVSWGTYGYTF.

The V call is TRBV6-6, the J call TRBJ2-1, with 9 bases that match TRBD2. The germline CDR1 and CDR2 sequences are MNHNY and SVGAGI (reference sequence). With 6 bases clipped from V and 4 bases from J, the junction kept 13 bases outside the gene matches. The length of the CDR3 is 17 residues. CDR3 protein: CASSPKGGTSRYNEQFF. CDR3 bases: TGTGCCAGCAGCCCCAAAGGTGGGACTAGCAGATACAATGAGCAGTTCTTC.

About this clonotype: One end of the junction does not line up with germline, which may come from a read error. The chain uses TRBV12-3 or TRBV12-4 and TRBJ2-3; D not resolved. The CDR3 spans 11 residues. CDR3 sequence: CASSRVDTEYF. CDR3 nucleotides: TGTGCCAGCAGCCGTGTAGATACGGAGTATTTT.

This clonotype appeared a few times. The CDR3 DNA reads as TGTGCCAGCAGCCCCCCCCGGGGACAGGCATCCTACGAGCAGTACTTC. Its translation is CASSPPRGQASYEQYF. The rearrangement links TRBV7-9 to TRBJ2-7; 8 positions agree with TRBD1. CDR3 length: 16 residues. Germline V gene lookup returns CDR1 SEHNR and CDR2 FQNEAQ (reference sequence). V shed 5 bases, J shed 1 base, and the junction held 10 bases outside the gene matches. Full variable domain (missing parts from reference TRBV7-9 and TRBJ2-7): DTGVSQNPRHKITKRGQNVTFRCDPISEHNRLYWYRQTLGQGPEFLTYFQNEAQLEKSRLLSDRFSAERPKGSFSTLEIQRTEQGDSAMYLCASSPPRGQASYEQYFGPGTRLTVT.

This chain joins TRBV10-3 and TRBJ1-2; D is undetermined. V dropped 8 bases and J dropped 3 bases, with 19 bases sitting between them. The germline gives CDR1 ENHRY, CDR2 SYGVKD. The CDR3 has 15 amino acids. The CDR3, as DNA: TGTGCCATCTCTACCTCATGGCCACGGGACTATGGCTACACCTTC. Its protein is CAISTSWPRDYGYTF.

This rearrangement joins TRBV9 to TRBJ2-7; TRBD1 is a possible D gene (6 bases). The V end lost 2 bases, the J end lost 3 bases, and 18 bases lay between the germline ends. The CDR3 sequence is 16 residues long. Germline V lookup: CDR1 SGDLS, CDR2 YYNGEE. The CDR3 loop reads CASSVDSGVGVYEQYF. In DNA, the CDR3 is TGTGCCAGCAGCGTCGACTCAGGGGTAGGGGTCTACGAGCAGTACTTC.

This clonotype was counted between two and nine times. The chain recombines TRBV5-5 with TRBJ1-2; 7 nucleotides agree with TRBD1. Germline loops: CDR1 SGHKS, CDR2 YYEKEE (reference sequence). V dropped 4 bases and J dropped 4; count of bases not matched to a gene: 7. This CDR3 is 14 amino acids long. The CDR3 is CASSMVGQSYGYTF. As DNA, the CDR3 is TGTGCCAGCAGCATGGTGGGACAGTCCTATGGCTACACCTTC.

The gene calls are TRBV5-1 and TRBJ1-1; D not resolved. This CDR3 region has 13 residues. CDR1 and CDR2 (germline): SGHRS, YFSETQ. V gave up 5 bases and J gave up 0 bases, with 8 bases separating them. In DNA form, the CDR3 reads TGCGCCAGCAGAGGACGGATGAACACTGAAGCTTTCTTT. Protein sequence: CASRGRMNTEAFF.